Below are 27 T cell receptor beta chains sequenced from a single sample in a study of regulatory T cells in long-lasting Graves disease. Libraries of TCR beta came from iRepertoire HTBI primers plus Arm-PCR of CDR3 regions. Via MiXCR, TCRdb re-called the multiplex PCR reads, giving one row per CDR3 protein. The sample yields some 250,000 distinct CDR3 sequences, 20% seen once. As to time point: newly diagnosed GD, antithyroid drugs for less than 3 months. After RNA was extracted from PBMCs, the TCR library was made from it. The sample in question was peripheral blood mononuclear cells (PBMCs), obtained at new diagnosis, from a patient treated with antithyroid drugs. These receptors were obtained from a female donor with Graves disease.

This clonotype appeared many times. The chain is built from TRBV14 and TRBJ2-1; 8 bases align to TRBD1. The CDR3 sequence is 18 residues long. CDR1 and CDR2 (germline): SGHDN, FVKESK. V was clipped by 0 bases and J by 0 bases; unmatched bases: 7. The DNA for the CDR3 is TGTGCCAGCAGCCAAGATGGGACAGGTGGGAGCTCCTACAATGAGCAGTTCTTC. Translated, it gives CASSQDGTGGSSYNEQFF.

This clonotype appeared many times. The chain is built from TRBV5-1 and TRBJ2-1, with no clear D. V lost 1 base and J 4 bases, leaving 9 bases between the germline ends. Germline V gene sequence: CDR1 SGHRS, CDR2 YFSETQ. The CDR3 is 14 residues long. In DNA form, the CDR3 reads TGCGCCAGCAGCTTGAGGCCAGCTTACAATGAGCAGTTCTTC. It is translated as CASSLRPAYNEQFF.

This clonotype was seen many times. The V and J genes are TRBV11-3 and TRBJ2-7, with 9 bases that match TRBD2. Losses at the gene ends were 3 bases for V and 3 bases for J; bases not matched to a gene: 3. There are 14 residues in the CDR3. The germline CDR1 and CDR2 sequences are SGHNT and YENEEA. The CDR3 DNA reads TGTGCCAGCAGCTTCGGTAGCGGGAGCTACGAGCAGTACTTC. It yields the protein CASSFGSGSYEQYF.

This clonotype has a single count. The CDR3 end shows no conserved phenylalanine or tryptophan, and so a read error is likely. CDR3 region: CASSTGVQLGEQFL. The CDR3 nucleotides read TGTGCCAGCAGTACCGGCGTACAATTGGGTGAGCAGTTCCTC. The rearrangement links TRBV6-2 or TRBV6-3 to TRBJ2-1, with D uncertain. V was trimmed by 5 bases and J by 9 bases, leaving 17 bases between them. The CDR3 runs 14 residues. CDR1 MNHEY and CDR2 SVGEGT come from the germline V gene.

This clonotype was seen ten or more times. The chain links TRBV7-8 to TRBJ1-3; D remains ambiguous. Germline CDR1 reads SGHVS; CDR2 reads FQNEAQ. Trimming took 1 base from V and 4 from J, leaving 8 bases between them. The CDR3 covers 14 residues. The CDR3 sequence: CASSLGVEGNTIYF. The CDR3 coding sequence is TGTGCCAGCAGCTTAGGGGTGGAGGGAAACACCATATATTTT.

In DNA, the CDR3 is TGTGCCAGCAGCTTATTTGGCGGGCGATACACAGATACGCAGTATTTT. It translates to CASSLFGGRYTDTQYF. J is TRBJ2-3 and V is TRBV7-3; possible D gene TRBD2, 5 bases. CDR3 length equals 16 residues. The V gene lost 2 bases and the J gene lost 2 bases, with 14 bases spanning the gap. The germline V gene encodes CDR1 SGHTA and CDR2 FQGTGA.

About this clonotype itself: At one end, the junction sequence differs from germline, possibly due to a read error. The V gene is TRBV2, the J gene TRBJ1-2; maybe TRBD1 (6 bases). The CDR3 has 14 amino acids. Germline-derived CDR1 and CDR2 are SNHLY and FYNNEI. In DNA, the CDR3 is TGTGCCAGCAGTGACAGGGGTCTGGACTATGGCTACGCCTTC. Protein sequence: CASSDRGLDYGYAF.

A few counts support this clonotype. Given a far larger clone just one base away, this is likely a sequencing read error. The chain carries TRBV2 and TRBJ2-7, with D possibly being TRBD2 (5 bases). The end of the DNA is better explained by TRBJ2-3, so the J call may be wrong. The CDR3 covers 14 residues. The germline gives CDR1 SNHLY, CDR2 FYNNEI. CDR3 loop: CASSETGSADTQYF. The CDR3 nucleotides are TGTGCCAGCAGTGAAACGGGAAGCGCAGATACGCAGTATTTT.

This chain uses TRBV24-1 with TRBJ2-1; no definite D call. V dropped 5 bases and J dropped 8 bases, with 12 bases sitting between them. The length of the CDR3 is 13 residues. The germline CDR1 and CDR2 sequences are KGHDR and SFDVKD. The CDR3 spells CATSAHPRDEQFF. As DNA, the CDR3 is TGTGCCACCAGTGCCCATCCACGGGATGAGCAGTTCTTC.

Worth noting for this clonotype: With a much larger clone just one base away, this may be a read error. The chain joins TRBV27 to TRBJ2-7, with D hard to call. This CDR3 has 12 residues. Looked up from germline, CDR1 is MNHEY and CDR2 is SMNVEV (reference sequence). The CDR3 nucleotides read TGTGCCAGCGGAACTAACACTTACGAGCAGTCCTTC. Protein sequence: CASGTNTYEQSF.

This clonotype was picked up many times. The rearrangement joins TRBV27 to TRBJ1-2; D gene uncertain. Trimming pared 6 bases from V and 7 bases from J, leaving 18 bases between. The CDR3 contains 14 residues. Germline V CDR1 and CDR2: MNHEY, SMNVEV (reference sequence). CDR3 sequence reads: CASSPRERAGGYTF. DNA of the CDR3: TGTGCCAGCAGCCCCCGAGAGAGGGCGGGTGGCTACACCTTC.

This clonotype appeared a few times. This chain uses TRBV5-5 with TRBJ1-4; D is uncertain. The CDR3 runs to 12 residues. V was pared by 0 bases and J by 8 bases, with 5 bases between. Germline V gives CDR1 SGHKS, CDR2 YYEKEE (reference sequence). The DNA of the CDR3 is TGTGCCAGCAGCTTGGAACTCGAAAAACTGTTTTTT. This gives the protein CASSLELEKLFF. Drawing the rest from reference TRBV5-5 and TRBJ1-4, the complete variable domain is DAGVTQSPTHLIKTRGQQVTLRCSPISGHKSVSWYQQVLGQGPQFIFQYYEKEERGRGNFPDRFSARQFPNYSSELNVNALLLGDSALYLCASSLELEKLFFGSGTQLSVL.

This clonotype was seen many times. The V gene is TRBV5-1, the J gene TRBJ2-7, with D perhaps TRBD1 (6 bases). Germline loops: CDR1 SGHRS, CDR2 YFSETQ. CDR3 length: 14 residues. The V gene lost 4 bases and the J gene lost 3 bases, with 14 bases spanning the gap. CDR3 amino acids: CASSPAGERYEQYF. The CDR3 DNA follows: TGCGCCAGCAGCCCAGCAGGGGAGCGCTACGAGCAGTACTTC.

This clonotype occurred many times. The V call is TRBV7-6, the J call TRBJ1-3, with 8 bases aligning to TRBD1. Germline assignment: CDR1 SGHVS and CDR2 FNYEAQ. The CDR3 runs 13 residues. V trimming: 6 bases; J trimming: 4 bases; junction bases outside the gene matches: 2. CDR3 residues: CASSWTGGNTIYF. CDR3 sequence (DNA): TGTGCCAGCAGTTGGACAGGGGGAAACACCATATATTTT.

There are many counts of this clonotype. CDR3 nucleotides: TGCAGTGCTAGAGATCCCTGGACAGGGGACCCCGATACGCAGTATTTT. Its protein product is CSARDPWTGDPDTQYF. This chain joins TRBV20-1 and TRBJ2-3; TRBD1 agrees at 9 bases. The length of the CDR3 is 16 residues. J was trimmed by 6 bases and V by 0 bases; bases with no gene match: 10. Germline assignment: CDR1 DFQATT and CDR2 SNEGSKA (reference sequence).

There are many counts of this clonotype. The gene calls are TRBV11-1 and TRBJ1-3; 7 bases are a match to TRBD1. The V segment lost 5 bases and the J segment 2 bases; nucleotides outside the gene matches: 6. The CDR3 is made up of 15 amino acids. Germline V lookup: CDR1 SGHAT, CDR2 FQDESV (reference sequence). The CDR3 is CASSPGTATGNTIYF. The CDR3 DNA reads as TGTGCCAGCAGCCCCGGGACAGCCACTGGAAACACCATATATTTT.

This clonotype was seen repeatedly, ten times or more. This chain joins TRBV20-1 and TRBJ1-6; 7 nucleotides agree with TRBD1. CDR1 and CDR2 from the germline V gene are DFQATT and SNEGSKA (reference sequence). The CDR3 totals 13 residues. Trimming took 3 bases from V and 7 from J; bases not matched to a gene: 3. CDR3 amino acids: CSARTGPNSPLHF. In DNA, the CDR3 is TGCAGTGCTAGGACAGGGCCCAATTCACCCCTCCACTTT.

This clonotype has ten or more counts. V usage is TRBV18 and J usage is TRBJ2-5; 15 nucleotides line up with TRBD2. Unmatched junction bases numbered 6, after V lost 6 bases and J lost 4 bases. The germline V gene encodes CDR1 KGHSH and CDR2 LQKENI. The CDR3 contains 16 residues. This chain's CDR3 is CASSLGLAGGGETQYF. CDR3 in DNA: TGTGCCAGCTCGCTGGGACTAGCGGGAGGCGGAGAGACCCAGTACTTC.

This clonotype was counted ten times or more. V usage is TRBV10-1 and J usage is TRBJ1-5; D is uncertain. The CDR3 is 16 residues long. Germline V gives CDR1 WNHNN, CDR2 SYGVQD (reference sequence). Between the trimmed V and J ends, which lost 3 bases and 0 bases, there was a span of 12 bases. The DNA for the CDR3 is TGCGCCAGCAGTGAAGCCGTCGTATATAGCAATCAGCCCCAGCATTTT. Amino acid sequence: CASSEAVVYSNQPQHF.

Comment on this clonotype: It may be a read error: a sequence one base away is much more abundant. J is TRBJ2-5 and V is TRBV3-1; D call uncertain. Germline CDR1 and CDR2: LGHDT and YNNKEL (reference sequence). This CDR3 has 14 amino acids. The CDR3 coding sequence is TGTGCCATCAGCCAAGATACGTACCAAGAGACCCAGTACTTC. Residues: CAISQDTYQETQYF.

This clonotype occurred a few times. A much larger clone sits a single nucleotide away, making a read error possible. The V gene is TRBV2, the J gene TRBJ2-2; a weak D match, TRBD1 (6 bases). The CDR3 contains 14 residues. CDR1 and CDR2 (germline): SNHLY, FYNNEI. V lost 3 bases to trimming and J lost 3 bases, with 8 bases between them. This CDR3 is CASSDTGYTGELFF. Written as DNA, the CDR3 is TGTGCCAGCAGTGACACAGGGTACACCGGGGAGCTGTTTTTT.

This clonotype was seen repeatedly, ten times or more. This chain connects TRBV2 to TRBJ2-7; D is perhaps TRBD1 (6 bases). Germline assignment: CDR1 SNHLY and CDR2 FYNNEI. The CDR3 has 15 amino acids. Trimming took off 7 bases at V and 4 bases at J, with 20 bases between the two ends. The CDR3 sequence: CASKDLVDRPYEQYF. CDR3 DNA: TGTGCCAGCAAAGACCTTGTGGACAGACCATACGAGCAGTACTTC.

Concerning this clonotype itself: A clone one base away is much larger, so this may be a read error. J is TRBJ2-6 and V is TRBV7-2; the D is unclear. V lost 4 bases to trimming and J lost 5 bases, with 12 bases between them. CDR1 SGHTA and CDR2 FQGNSA come from the germline V gene. The CDR3 is made up of 15 amino acids. CDR3 bases: TGTGCCAGCAGCTCCCTTTTTACTTGGGCCAACGTCCTGACTTTC. Its protein product is CASSSLFTWANVLTF. The complete variable domain, with remaining parts taken from reference TRBV7-2 and TRBJ2-6, reads GAGVSQSPSNKVTEKGKDVELRCDPISGHTALYWYRQSLGQGLEFLIYFQGNSAPDKSGLPSDRFSAERTGGSVSTLTIQRTQQEDSAVYLCASSSLFTWANVLTFGAGSRLTVL.

The rearrangement joins TRBV19 to TRBJ2-4, with 8 bases fitting TRBD1. With V trimmed by 4 bases and J by 6 bases, 8 bases remained unmatched. There are 15 residues in the CDR3. Germline CDR1 reads LNHDA; CDR2 reads SQIVND (reference sequence). CDR3 sequence reads: CASSTTGDLGNIQYF. CDR3 in DNA: TGTGCCAGTAGTACGACAGGGGATTTGGGAAACATTCAGTACTTC.

This rearrangement joins TRBV28 to TRBJ2-6; 7 bases agree with TRBD1. CDR3 size: 18 residues. The V and J ends lost 4 bases and 0 bases, in that order; junction bases with no gene match: 9. Germline V lookup: CDR1 MDHEN, CDR2 SYDVKM. CDR3 protein: CASSSFRGMHSGANVLTF. CDR3 DNA sequence: TGTGCCAGCAGTTCGTTCAGGGGGATGCACTCTGGGGCCAACGTCCTGACTTTC.

Ten or more counts support this clonotype. The chain combines TRBV18 with TRBJ2-1; 9 bases are a match to TRBD1. CDR3 length: 16 amino acids. CDR1 is KGHSH, CDR2 LQKENI, per germline. The V segment lost 3 bases and the J segment 5 bases; nucleotides outside the gene matches: 8. The CDR3 sequence: CASSPPGTGYNNEQFF. For the CDR3, the DNA is TGTGCCAGCTCACCGCCCGGGACAGGGTACAACAATGAGCAGTTCTTC.

This clonotype turned up a few times. This likely reflects a read error, since a far larger clone is one base away. This rearrangement joins TRBV2 to TRBJ2-3; the D call may be TRBD1 or TRBD2 (6 bases each). The J call may be faulty, since TRBJ2-7 better matches the DNA end. This CDR3 is 12 amino acids long. Germline V CDR1 and CDR2: SNHLY, FYNNEI. This CDR3 is CASWDWGLEQYF. The CDR3 bases are TGTGCCAGCTGGGACTGGGGGCTCGAGCAGTACTTC.